These 16 T cell receptor beta chains originate from one sample sequenced in a study of OX40 agonist ivuxolimab in advanced cancers. Using immunoSEQ multiplex PCR, the repertoire was profiled, and TCRdb retains in-frame clones only, with some absent. The data contain 29,000 or so clones, 80% to 95% of them singletons. The sequencing used CD4+ or CD8+ T cells sorted from blood, collected in a trial of the OX40 agonist ivuxolimab. These receptors came from an adult with an advanced solid tumor such as melanoma, head and neck, liver or kidney cancer.

The V gene is TRBV5-5, the J gene TRBJ2-7; D unresolved. The CDR3 spans 14 residues. V lost 4 bases and J lost 0, with 11 bases in between. The germline gives CDR1 SGHKS, CDR2 YYEKEE (reference sequence). The CDR3 DNA is TGTGCCAGCAGCCAATTCGAAATCTCCTACGAGCAGTACTTC. This encodes CASSQFEISYEQYF. Full variable domain (remainder filled in from reference TRBV5-5 and TRBJ2-7): DAGVTQSPTHLIKTRGQQVTLRCSPISGHKSVSWYQQVLGQGPQFIFQYYEKEERGRGNFPDRFSARQFPNYSSELNVNALLLGDSALYLCASSQFEISYEQYFGPGTRLTVT.

The rearrangement uses TRBV5-5 and TRBJ1-1; D ambiguous. CDR1 is SGHKS, CDR2 YYEKEE, per germline (reference sequence). The V and J ends lost 0 bases and 0 bases respectively, with 12 bases between them. This CDR3 comprises 16 residues. The CDR3 DNA sequence: TGTGCCAGCAGCTTGGGCCCTCTTGTAGTGAACACTGAAGCTTTCTTT. Amino acid sequence: CASSLGPLVVNTEAFF.

By share, this clone ranks as medium-sized (0.01 to 0.1%). The V gene is TRBV4-2, the J gene TRBJ1-2; no reliable D call. Germline assignment: CDR1 LGHNA and CDR2 YNFKEQ. Trimming stripped 0 bases from V and 3 bases from J, with 8 bases between. The CDR3 contains 14 residues. This CDR3 is CASSQDSQYYGYTF. The DNA of the CDR3 is TGTGCCAGCAGCCAAGACTCGCAGTACTATGGCTACACCTTC.

The chain has TRBV1 and TRBJ2-7; TRBD2, as called in the table, went unchecked against the DNA. TRBV1 represents a pseudogene. This CDR3 spans 14 amino acids. The CDR3 spells CTSSLGAGDYEQYF. The CDR3 bases are TGCACCAGCAGCCTCGGAGCGGGGGACTACGAGCAGTACTTC.

The chain combines TRBV10-3 with TRBJ1-6, with D unresolved. The V and J ends lost 8 bases and 0 bases respectively, with 11 bases between them. CDR1 is ENHRY, CDR2 SYGVKD, per germline. This CDR3 is 15 amino acids long. Here the CDR3 DNA reads TGTGCCATCCGGGCTAACTTCTCCTATAATTCACCCCTCCACTTT. This codes for CAIRANFSYNSPLHF.

This sequence joins TRBV27 and TRBJ2-7; TRBD2 agrees at 7 bases. In germline, CDR1 is MNHEY, CDR2 SMNVEV (reference sequence). The CDR3 runs to 14 residues. Trimming cost V 7 bases and J 2 bases; bases outside gene matches: 8. In nucleotides, the CDR3 is TGTGCCAGCAAATGGGGGGGAGGACCCTACGAGCAGTACTTC. The encoded protein is CASKWGGGPYEQYF.

The rearrangement joins TRBV11-2 to TRBJ1-1, with D unclear. CDR3 length: 15 amino acids. CDR1 is SGHAT, CDR2 FQNNGV, per germline. V gave up 4 bases and J gave up 0 bases, with 12 bases separating them. CDR3 bases: TGTGCCAGCAGCTCCATAGTAGACATGAACACTGAAGCTTTCTTT. This encodes CASSSIVDMNTEAFF.

The chain combines TRBV19 with TRBJ2-7; 9 bases are a match to TRBD2. This CDR3 has 15 amino acids. Germline trimming cut 5 bases from V and 3 bases from J; bases unmatched to any gene: 8. Germline CDR1 LNHDA, CDR2 SQIVND (reference sequence). CDR3 loop: CASSSVAGGLYEQYF. The CDR3 DNA reads as TGTGCCAGTAGTTCTGTGGCGGGAGGGCTCTACGAGCAGTACTTC.

This sequence joins TRBV6-5 and TRBJ2-2; TRBD2 might be the D (5 bases). The CDR3 loop spans 14 amino acids. Trimming took off 5 bases at V and 1 base at J, with 8 bases between the two ends. Per the germline V gene, CDR1 is MNHEY and CDR2 is SVGAGI. CDR3 in DNA: TGTGCCAGCAGTGTCGGGGAGAACACCGGGGAGCTGTTTTTT. Its translation: CASSVGENTGELFF.

The V gene is TRBV6-1, the J gene TRBJ2-7; perhaps D is TRBD1 or TRBD2 (5 bases each). The CDR3 loop spans 15 amino acids. Trimming left V 2 bases short and J 3 bases short, with 14 bases between. Germline V gene lookup returns CDR1 MNHNS and CDR2 SASEGT. This CDR3 is CASSETRGVGYEQYF. The CDR3 DNA reads TGTGCCAGCAGTGAAACTAGGGGCGTCGGCTACGAGCAGTACTTC.

This CDR3 is CASTVSGDYEQYF. CDR3 in DNA: TGTGCCAGCACGGTTAGCGGAGACTACGAGCAGTACTTC. The chain employs TRBV2 and TRBJ2-7; maybe TRBD2 (6 bases). The CDR3 runs 13 residues. The V gene's germline CDR1 is SNHLY and CDR2 FYNNEI. The V gene lost 7 bases and the J gene lost 3 bases, with 13 bases spanning the gap. The whole variable domain, remainder taken from reference TRBV2 and TRBJ2-7, is EPEVTQTPSHQVTQMGQEVILRCVPISNHLYFYWYRQILGQKVEFLVSFYNNEISEKSEIFDDQFSVERPDGSNFTLKIRSTKLEDSAMYFCASTVSGDYEQYFGPGTRLTVT.

This chain links TRBV19 with TRBJ1-5; a possible D gene is TRBD1 (5 bases). Trimming removed 2 bases from V and 4 bases from J, with 15 bases in between. The CDR3 spans 16 residues. Germline CDR1 LNHDA, CDR2 SQIVND (reference sequence). CDR3 region: CASSIWGGGGNQPQHF. DNA of the CDR3: TGTGCCAGTAGTATATGGGGGGGAGGAGGGAATCAGCCCCAGCATTTT.

This clone was recorded only once. J is TRBJ1-1 and V is TRBV4-3, with D tentatively TRBD1 (6 bases). From germline, CDR1 is LGHNA and CDR2 YSLEER. The length of the CDR3 is 14 residues. The ends were cut back, 0 bases at V and 5 bases at J, with 10 bases in the middle. CDR3 sequence: CASSQEGGQTEAFF. The CDR3 DNA sequence: TGCGCCAGCAGCCAAGAGGGTGGACAGACTGAAGCTTTCTTT.

The V gene is TRBV5-1, the J gene TRBJ2-6, with D unclear. The CDR3 is made up of 17 amino acids. The V end was cut by 0 bases, the J end by 0 bases, with 10 bases between. Germline V gene data show CDR1 as SGHRS and CDR2 as YFSETQ. CDR3 nucleotide sequence: TGCGCCAGCAGCTTGGCCCCAAAAGCCTCTGGGGCCAACGTCCTGACTTTC. Translation: CASSLAPKASGANVLTF.

The sample holds one count of this clone. This chain uses TRBV29-1 with TRBJ2-7, with a tentative D call TRBD1 (5 bases). This CDR3 is 13 amino acids long. V was trimmed by 2 bases and J by 2 bases, leaving 10 bases between them. CDR1 SQVTM and CDR2 ANQGSEA come from the germline V gene. The CDR3: CSVEFAGTYEQYF. DNA for the CDR3: TGCAGCGTTGAATTTGCAGGGACCTACGAGCAGTACTTC.

This clone has just a few counts. V and J are TRBV27 and TRBJ1-1; D unresolved. Trimming removed 6 bases from V and 0 bases from J, with 11 bases in between. The CDR3 runs 14 residues. Germline CDR1 MNHEY, CDR2 SMNVEV (reference sequence). As DNA, the CDR3 is TGTGCCAGCAGGGAAGGGTGGGTGAACACTGAAGCTTTCTTT. Its translation: CASREGWVNTEAFF.